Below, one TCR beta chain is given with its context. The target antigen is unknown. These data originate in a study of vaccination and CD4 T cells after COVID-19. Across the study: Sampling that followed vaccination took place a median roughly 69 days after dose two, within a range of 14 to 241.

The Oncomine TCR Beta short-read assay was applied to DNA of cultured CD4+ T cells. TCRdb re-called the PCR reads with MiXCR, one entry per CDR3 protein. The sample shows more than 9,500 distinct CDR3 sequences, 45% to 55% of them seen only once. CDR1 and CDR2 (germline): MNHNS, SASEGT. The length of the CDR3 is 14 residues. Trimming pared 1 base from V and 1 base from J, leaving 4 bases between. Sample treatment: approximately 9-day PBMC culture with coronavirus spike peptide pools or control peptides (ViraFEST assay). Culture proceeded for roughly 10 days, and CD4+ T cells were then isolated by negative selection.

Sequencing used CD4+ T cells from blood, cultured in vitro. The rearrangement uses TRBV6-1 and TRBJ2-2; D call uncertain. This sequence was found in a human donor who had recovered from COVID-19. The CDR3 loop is CASSEGVNTGELFF. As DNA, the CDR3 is TGTGCCAGCAGTGAAGGGGTGAACACCGGGGAGCTGTTTTTT.